A selection of T cell receptor beta chains follows, all from one sample in a study of graft-versus-host responses after intestinal transplantation. Sequenced by immunoSEQ multiplex PCR; TCRdb stores in-frame clones only, minus some. The sample lists approximately 60,000 clones, 89% seen once, with approximately 1.7% in the top ten. The sample in question was ileum tissue, obtained 350 to 400 days after transplant. These receptors all come from a human patient who received an intestinal transplant, so some T cells may come from the graft donor. CDR3s leave out the opening cysteine and the closing phenylalanine or tryptophan. D genes are given only for firm matches.

J gene | D gene | V gene | CDR3 protein
TRBJ1-6 | . | TRBV28 | ASRTGTINSPLH
TRBJ2-3 | . | TRBV15 | ATSSQRQEADTQY
TRBJ2-2 | . | TRBV28 | ASSLAYTGELF
TRBJ1-1 | . | TRBV18 | ASSSGANTEAF
TRBJ2-7 | . | TRBV6-1 | ISGRINDEQY
TRBJ2-5 | . | TRBV6-5 | ASSYSGGYQETQY
TRBJ2-1 | . | TRBV13 | ASSLHNEQF
TRBJ1-3 | . | TRBV30 | AWSSGENTIY
TRBJ1-1 | TRBD1 | TRBV2 | ASSADRGVTTEAF
TRBJ1-1 | . | TRBV30 | AWSLGWGTEAF
TRBJ2-2 | . | TRBV28 | ASSWTANTGELF
TRBJ1-5 | . | TRBV28 | ASKGTAGSWSNQPQH
TRBJ1-4 | . | TRBV19 | ASSWDREEKLF
TRBJ1-3 | . | TRBV6-5 | ASTSGNTIY
TRBJ2-7 | . | TRBV6-1 | ASSTLAGDYEQY
TRBJ1-2 | . | TRBV10-2 | ASSDRGNSNYGYT
TRBJ2-5 | . | TRBV5-1 | ASSRDSEETQY
TRBJ1-1 | . | TRBV18 | ASSPPGGGTEAF
TRBJ2-1 | TRBD2 | TRBV5-1 | ASSLTSGEQF
TRBJ2-3 | TRBD1 | TRBV6-5 | ASSVSTGGTDTQY
TRBJ2-5 | . | TRBV4-1 | ASSHYAGSPWETQY
TRBJ2-5 | . | TRBV5-5 | ASSGGRAIQETQY
TRBJ2-7 | TRBD1 | TRBV2 | ASRAFGQGIYEQY
TRBJ1-4 | TRBD1 | TRBV6-8 | ASSYSTQNRGREKLF
TRBJ1-1 | . | TRBV6-1 | ASSEVYWAEAF
TRBJ1-3 | TRBD1 | TRBV6-5 | ASSISTGAGNTIY
TRBJ2-2 | TRBD2 | TRBV5-1 | ASRLLRTSGTGELF
TRBJ2-3 | . | TRBV15 | ATSRVAGPSTDTQY
TRBJ2-6 | . | TRBV2 | ASSEPRDRVSSGANVLT
TRBJ1-6 | . | TRBV7-9 | ASSLQGFNSPLH
TRBJ2-7 | . | TRBV21-1 | ASSKDKREGYEQY
TRBJ2-2 | . | TRBV5-1 | ASSFGTGELF
TRBJ2-5 | . | TRBV2 | ASSAGETQY
TRBJ2-7 | . | TRBV5-1 | ASRGTGTYEQY
TRBJ2-3 | TRBD2 | TRBV29-1 | SVGGLPNVGDTQY
TRBJ2-5 | TRBD2 | TRBV6-5 | ASSYSGGIRETQY
TRBJ2-3 | . | TRBV27 | ASSSGGPDTQY
TRBJ2-4 | . | TRBV11-2 | ASSPKGHGKNIQY
TRBJ2-7 | . | TRBV29-1 | SVGLGDYEQY
TRBJ1-1 | . | TRBV5-5 | ASSLVARMNTEAF
TRBJ2-3 | TRBD2 | TRBV4-1 | ASSLVELRLAGGGTQY
TRBJ2-7 | TRBD2 | TRBV25-1 | ASSVAGGREQY
TRBJ1-4 | TRBD1 | TRBV2 | ASIQTGGNEKLF
TRBJ2-7 | TRBD2 | TRBV19 | ASSVSGSSYEQY
TRBJ1-4 | TRBD1 | TRBV5-6 | ASSPGQARSNEKLF
TRBJ2-7 | . | TRBV27 | ASSLSIGDISYEQY
. | . | TRBV19 | ASSIGTAGYEQY
TRBJ2-3 | . | TRBV6-1 | ASSGDSRTQY
TRBJ1-5 | . | TRBV19 | ASQGRNDRPQH
TRBJ1-1 | . | TRBV29-1 | SVEEPYRAAEAF
TRBJ2-5 | . | TRBV5-6 | ASSSAGGETQY
TRBJ2-7 | . | TRBV10-2 | ASSESTVYEQY
TRBJ2-3 | TRBD1 | TRBV7-2 | ASSPWTGRPDTQY
TRBJ1-2 | . | TRBV5-5 | ASSLETYGYT
TRBJ1-2 | . | TRBV5-1 | ASSLTGSDGYT